This TCR beta chain was sequenced for a study of CD8+ T cells in alopecia areata. The CDR3 covers 16 residues. Looked up from germline, CDR1 is SQVTM and CDR2 is ANQGSEA. The germline V and J ends were trimmed by 3 bases and 0 bases, with 16 bases remaining between them. PBMCs, the starting material, were the source of sorted CD4+ and CD8+ T cells. Extraction of RNA preceded its reverse transcription into cDNA, which served as the sequencing template. Profiling relied on immunoSEQ multiplex PCR, and the TCRdb table lists in-frame clones only, not all of them. The sample contains around 140,000 clones, around 49% of which appear only once.

The TCR was taken from a human donor with alopecia areata. The sample here was CD8+ T cells sorted from blood, taken at week 0. The chain joins TRBV29-1 to TRBJ2-3; D could derive from TRBD1 or TRBD2 (5 bases each). The CDR3 nucleotides read TGCAGCGTTGATCCCGGCTGGGGGAGAAGCACAGATACGCAGTATTTT. Its translation is CSVDPGWGRSTDTQYF.